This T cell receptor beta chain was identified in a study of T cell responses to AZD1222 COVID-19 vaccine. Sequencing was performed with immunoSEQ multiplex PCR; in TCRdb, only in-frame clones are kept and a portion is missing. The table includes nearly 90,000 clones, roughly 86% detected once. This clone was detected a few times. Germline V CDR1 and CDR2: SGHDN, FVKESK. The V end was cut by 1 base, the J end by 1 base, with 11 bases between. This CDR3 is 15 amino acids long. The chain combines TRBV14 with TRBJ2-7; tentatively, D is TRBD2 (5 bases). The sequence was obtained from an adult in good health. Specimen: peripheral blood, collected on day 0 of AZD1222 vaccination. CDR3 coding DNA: TGTGCCAGCAGCCAAGCGGGCGGGTCATCCTACGAGCAGTACTTC. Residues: CASSQAGGSSYEQYF.